This T cell receptor (beta chain) was captured by sequencing in a study of blood T cell repertoires in COVID-19 (dated by TCRdb to the early 2020s). Background for the entire study: The collaborator samples originated in the United States, Italy and Spain and spanned the acute and convalescent phases of COVID-19. The prospective study material was composed of cDNA or gDNA derived from T cells, B-cell-depleted T cells, or PBMCs. Deeply sampled blood TCRbeta repertoires from subjects exposed to, actively infected with, or recovered from COVID-19 were included in the dataset. The repertoires were released in a freely available public database meant as a resource for research on the immune response to SARS-CoV-2. The samples were drawn from two sources: the first 160 participants of the ongoing ImmuneRACE study, and over 950 subjects contributed by 6 global collaborators. The sample metadata nearly always contained a de-identified subject ID, COVID-19 status, age in years and sex. Where available, HLA class I and class II types were obtained from metadata supplied by the sample provider rather than from assay-based typing.

The germline V gene supplies CDR1 SGHRS and CDR2 YFSETQ. Deletion took 0 bases off V and 2 bases off J, with a span of 9 bases between the germline ends. Counted from cysteine to phenylalanine, this CDR3 has 15 amino acids. Only CDR3 DNA is held: 45 bases, read in frame from base 1. The immunoSEQ Assay, a bias-controlled multiplex PCR, was used to amplify TCRbeta CDR3 regions from genomic DNA. From the authors' description of their analysis: Within the assay, amplification of reference gene primers was used to estimate how many nucleated cells each sample contained. To quantify the absolute abundance of each unique TCRbeta CDR3 rearrangement, sequence reads were collapsed and filtered. For each sample, productive Simpson clonality was calculated as the square root of Simpson's diversity index over productive rearrangements. TCRdb took this table from immuneACCESS and kept in-frame rearrangements with V and J called. Such tables lack part of the clones; where checked against another copy, unresolved V genes explain under half of the gap, and the rest is unexplained. Clone size and the V and J calls come from that table; the DNA yielded D and trimming. This sample has some 190,000 clones in its table, and roughly 84% of those were observed once. The top ten constitute around 21% of the sample.

Each collaborating institution followed its own protocols to collect whole blood in K2EDTA tubes. For TCRbeta analysis, collaborator samples were shipped as frozen whole blood, as isolated PBMCs, or as DNA extracted from either sample type. In the case of this clone: This clone's antigen is unknown. The input lacks base qualities; no much larger clone sits a single base away.

The paper's findings and limits, for the study overall: Clinical and demographic metadata were provided uncurated, with the amount varying by source and participant.

The receptor was derived from a human donor in a cohort sampled during active COVID-19. The rearrangement joined TRBV5-1 to TRBJ1-3; the D segment could be TRBD1, given 6 matching bases. Specimen: peripheral blood. The CDR3 reads CASSLEGGPGNTIYF. The base sequence is TGCGCCAGCAGCTTGGAAGGGGGTCCTGGAAACACCATATATTTT. Full variable domain (CDR3 extended with the reference TRBV5-1 and TRBJ1-3 proteins): KAGVTQTPRYLIKTRGQQVTLSCSPISGHRSVSWYQQTPGQGLQFLFEYFSETQRNKGNFPGRFSGRQFSNSRSEMNVSTLELGDSALYLCASSLEGGPGNTIYFGEGSWLTVV.